These 5 T cell receptor beta chains originate from one sample sequenced in a study of Ad26.COV2.S vaccination and SARS-CoV-2 variants. Treatment noted: about 20 received Ad26.COV2.S at low or high dose, single or two shots; 5 received placebo; per-sample allocation not given. Specimens were obtained on day 63 following the first vaccine or placebo injection. Only in-frame clones appear in the TCRdb table, and some are missing; sequencing was by immunoSEQ multiplex PCR. The sample contains 350,000 to 450,000 clones, roughly 85% of which appear only once. Sample: peripheral blood, taken in a trial of Ad26.COV2.S vaccine versus placebo. The receptors shown here come from a person aged 18-65 years who received the Ad26.COV2.S COVID-19 vaccine or a placebo.

This chain joins TRBV7-2 and TRBJ2-3; possible D gene TRBD2, 6 bases. The V end lost 5 bases, the J end lost 3 bases, and 21 bases lay between the germline ends. The CDR3 sequence is 17 residues long. Germline-derived CDR1 and CDR2 are SGHTA and FQGNSA. In DNA form, the CDR3 reads TGTGCCAGCAGCGTATTGTTTGGGCGGGGAACAACAGATACGCAGTATTTT. Translated: CASSVLFGRGTTDTQYF.

J is TRBJ2-1 and V is TRBV7-6; TRBD2 matches at 10 bases. This CDR3 spans 15 amino acids. Germline assignment: CDR1 SGHVS and CDR2 FNYEAQ. J was trimmed by 7 bases and V by 3 bases; bases with no gene match: 6. The CDR3 is CASSFKAGGLNEQFF. The CDR3, as DNA: TGTGCCAGCAGCTTCAAAGCGGGGGGGCTAAATGAGCAGTTCTTC.

This clone occurred once. The V and J genes are TRBV19 and TRBJ2-2; the match to TRBD1 covers 11 bases. CDR1 and CDR2 (germline): LNHDA, SQIVND (reference sequence). V was pared by 4 bases and J by 6 bases, with 4 bases of the junction left unmatched. The CDR3 is 15 residues long. CDR3 loop: CASSRDRGGAGELFF. CDR3 nucleotides: TGTGCCAGTAGTAGGGACAGGGGGGGGGCCGGGGAGCTGTTTTTT.

Concerning this clone itself: Other nucleotide sequences from this sample produce the same CDR3. The V call is TRBV7-3, the J call TRBJ1-1, with D unclear. The CDR3 loop spans 14 amino acids. The ends were cut back, 2 bases at V and 1 base at J, with 8 bases in the middle. The V gene's germline CDR1 is SGHTA and CDR2 FQGTGA. The CDR3 spells CASSLGPSNTEAFF. CDR3 nucleotide sequence: TGTGCCAGCAGCTTAGGACCTTCGAACACTGAAGCTTTCTTT. Drawing the rest from reference TRBV7-3 and TRBJ1-1, the complete variable domain is GAGVSQTPSNKVTEKGKYVELRCDPISGHTALYWYRQSLGQGPEFLIYFQGTGAADDSGLPNDRFFAVRPEGSVSTLKIQRTERGDSAVYLCASSLGPSNTEAFFGQGTRLTVV.

J is TRBJ1-1 and V is TRBV12-2. TRBV12-2 is a pseudogene segment. The CDR3 has 15 residues. The CDR3 DNA is TGTGCAAGTCGCTTACCTAGTCAGAAGTGGGATGAAGCTTTCTTT. Translated, it gives CASRLPSQKWDEAFF.